This T cell receptor (beta chain) is drawn from a study of CD8 T cells in Susac syndrome. The patients with Susac syndrome were individuals who fulfilled the recently defined diagnostic criteria for disease that was either definite or probable. FACS was used to enrich TEMRA cells, whereas the CD8+ and CD4+ T cells were obtained by negative isolation. RNA amounts of roughly 0.5 to 1 ug underwent reverse transcription with random hexamers. One entry per CDR3 protein, called by TCRdb with MiXCR from the immunoSEQ multiplex PCR reads. The sample holds roughly 220,000 distinct CDR3 sequences, approximately 94% seen once. Points on this clonotype: Antigen unknown.

Trimming took off 5 bases at V and 4 bases at J, with 14 bases between the two ends. CDR1 and CDR2 from the germline V gene are DFQATT and SNEGSKA (reference sequence). This CDR3 comprises 14 residues. Study observations and caveats: The relatively small number of individuals in the TCR sequencing and HLA analysis was acknowledged by the study.

The V gene is TRBV20-1, the J gene TRBJ2-2, with D unclear. This TCR was recovered from a human donor with Susac syndrome. Sample: CD4+ T cells from PBMCs. CDR3 amino acids: CSAVRAPGTGELFF. DNA of the CDR3: TGCAGTGCTGTCCGGGCCCCGGGCACCGGGGAGCTGTTTTTT.